These 9 T cell receptor beta chains came from one sample sequenced in a study of blood T cell repertoires in COVID-19. The protocol was immunoSEQ multiplex PCR, while the TCRdb copy is restricted to in-frame clones and leaves out a portion. Of a few hundred thousand clones in the sample, around 89% are singletons; the top ten hold 0.75% to 0.9%. Sequences were obtained from peripheral blood. All receptors come from a young man with acute or convalescent COVID-19.

The gene calls are TRBV5-1 and TRBJ2-7, with D perhaps matching TRBD1 (6 bases). The CDR3 loop spans 13 amino acids. V was clipped by 5 bases and J by 3 bases, with 12 bases between them. Germline V gives CDR1 SGHRS, CDR2 YFSETQ. In DNA form, the CDR3 reads TGCGCCAGCAGTAGGGACAAAGTCTACGAGCAGTACTTC. Protein sequence: CASSRDKVYEQYF. Looking up the rest from reference TRBV5-1 and TRBJ2-7 gives the full variable domain: KAGVTQTPRYLIKTRGQQVTLSCSPISGHRSVSWYQQTPGQGLQFLFEYFSETQRNKGNFPGRFSGRQFSNSRSEMNVSTLELGDSALYLCASSRDKVYEQYFGPGTRLTVT.

The J gene is TRBJ2-2, the V gene TRBV11-3, with 8 bases identical to TRBD1. The V segment lost 2 bases and the J segment 0 bases; nucleotides outside the gene matches: 8. Germline assignment: CDR1 SGHNT and CDR2 YENEEA. This CDR3 has 18 amino acids. Here the CDR3 DNA reads TGTGCCAGCAGCTTAAAAAGGGACAGGACCACGAACACCGGGGAGCTGTTTTTT. It is translated as CASSLKRDRTTNTGELFF.

The rearrangement links TRBV30 to TRBJ1-2; D not resolved. The V gene lost 1 base and the J gene lost 4 bases, with 13 bases spanning the gap. Germline CDR1 is GTSNPN and CDR2 is SVGIG (reference sequence). CDR3 size: 14 residues. The CDR3 here is CAWSEEGIIYGYTF. CDR3 nucleotides: TGTGCCTGGAGTGAGGAGGGCATCATCTATGGCTACACCTTC.

The chain employs TRBV19 and TRBJ1-5; D uncertain. V dropped 3 bases and J dropped 5 bases, with 5 bases sitting between them. The germline V gene encodes CDR1 LNHDA and CDR2 SQIVND (reference sequence). The CDR3 has 12 residues. CDR3 DNA sequence: TGTGCCAGTAGTATGTCGGATCAGCCCCAGCATTTT. It codes for CASSMSDQPQHF.

The J gene is TRBJ2-2, the V gene TRBV28; 16 nucleotides line up with TRBD2. Germline V gene sequence: CDR1 MDHEN, CDR2 SYDVKM. This CDR3 has 22 amino acids. Unmatched junction bases numbered 10, after V lost 0 bases and J lost 0 bases. The DNA of the CDR3 is TGTGCCAGCAGTTTATGGGGGGGGACTAGCGGGAGGGCCTATACGAACACCGGGGAGCTGTTTTTT. Translation gives CASSLWGGTSGRAYTNTGELFF.

This clone was counted a few times. V usage is TRBV6-5 and J usage is TRBJ1-6; 9 bases agree with TRBD1. CDR1 is MNHEY and CDR2 is SVGAGI in the germline V gene. The CDR3 consists of 14 residues. J lost 13 bases, V lost 7 bases, and 11 bases had no gene match. CDR3 sequence: CASTKGQGNYPLHF. CDR3 in DNA: TGTGCCAGCACCAAGGGACAGGGCAATTATCCCCTCCACTTT.

The V and J genes are TRBV6-1 and TRBJ1-2; D gene uncertain. The CDR3 extends over 14 amino acids. V gave up 3 bases and J gave up 5 bases, with 13 bases separating them. Germline V CDR1 and CDR2: MNHNS, SASEGT. The CDR3 sequence is CASSEFVGIYGYTF. DNA for the CDR3: TGTGCCAGCAGTGAGTTTGTCGGGATATATGGCTACACCTTC.

This chain connects TRBV27 to TRBJ2-7, with D maybe TRBD2 (5 bases). Germline lookup yields CDR1 MNHEY and CDR2 SMNVEV (reference sequence). The V end was cut by 4 bases, the J end by 5 bases, with 9 bases between. This CDR3 region has 12 residues. CDR3 amino acids: CASSSGYHEQYF. The CDR3 bases are TGTGCCAGCAGTTCGGGGTACCACGAGCAGTACTTC.

The chain combines TRBV29-1 with TRBJ2-7; 8 bases align to TRBD1. Germline V gives CDR1 SQVTM, CDR2 ANQGSEA. The CDR3 loop spans 13 amino acids. Losses at the gene ends were 4 bases for V and 3 bases for J; bases not matched to a gene: 5. The CDR3 DNA follows: TGCAGCGTTGCTCAGGGGGCTGTCTACGAGCAGTACTTC. Its translation is CSVAQGAVYEQYF.